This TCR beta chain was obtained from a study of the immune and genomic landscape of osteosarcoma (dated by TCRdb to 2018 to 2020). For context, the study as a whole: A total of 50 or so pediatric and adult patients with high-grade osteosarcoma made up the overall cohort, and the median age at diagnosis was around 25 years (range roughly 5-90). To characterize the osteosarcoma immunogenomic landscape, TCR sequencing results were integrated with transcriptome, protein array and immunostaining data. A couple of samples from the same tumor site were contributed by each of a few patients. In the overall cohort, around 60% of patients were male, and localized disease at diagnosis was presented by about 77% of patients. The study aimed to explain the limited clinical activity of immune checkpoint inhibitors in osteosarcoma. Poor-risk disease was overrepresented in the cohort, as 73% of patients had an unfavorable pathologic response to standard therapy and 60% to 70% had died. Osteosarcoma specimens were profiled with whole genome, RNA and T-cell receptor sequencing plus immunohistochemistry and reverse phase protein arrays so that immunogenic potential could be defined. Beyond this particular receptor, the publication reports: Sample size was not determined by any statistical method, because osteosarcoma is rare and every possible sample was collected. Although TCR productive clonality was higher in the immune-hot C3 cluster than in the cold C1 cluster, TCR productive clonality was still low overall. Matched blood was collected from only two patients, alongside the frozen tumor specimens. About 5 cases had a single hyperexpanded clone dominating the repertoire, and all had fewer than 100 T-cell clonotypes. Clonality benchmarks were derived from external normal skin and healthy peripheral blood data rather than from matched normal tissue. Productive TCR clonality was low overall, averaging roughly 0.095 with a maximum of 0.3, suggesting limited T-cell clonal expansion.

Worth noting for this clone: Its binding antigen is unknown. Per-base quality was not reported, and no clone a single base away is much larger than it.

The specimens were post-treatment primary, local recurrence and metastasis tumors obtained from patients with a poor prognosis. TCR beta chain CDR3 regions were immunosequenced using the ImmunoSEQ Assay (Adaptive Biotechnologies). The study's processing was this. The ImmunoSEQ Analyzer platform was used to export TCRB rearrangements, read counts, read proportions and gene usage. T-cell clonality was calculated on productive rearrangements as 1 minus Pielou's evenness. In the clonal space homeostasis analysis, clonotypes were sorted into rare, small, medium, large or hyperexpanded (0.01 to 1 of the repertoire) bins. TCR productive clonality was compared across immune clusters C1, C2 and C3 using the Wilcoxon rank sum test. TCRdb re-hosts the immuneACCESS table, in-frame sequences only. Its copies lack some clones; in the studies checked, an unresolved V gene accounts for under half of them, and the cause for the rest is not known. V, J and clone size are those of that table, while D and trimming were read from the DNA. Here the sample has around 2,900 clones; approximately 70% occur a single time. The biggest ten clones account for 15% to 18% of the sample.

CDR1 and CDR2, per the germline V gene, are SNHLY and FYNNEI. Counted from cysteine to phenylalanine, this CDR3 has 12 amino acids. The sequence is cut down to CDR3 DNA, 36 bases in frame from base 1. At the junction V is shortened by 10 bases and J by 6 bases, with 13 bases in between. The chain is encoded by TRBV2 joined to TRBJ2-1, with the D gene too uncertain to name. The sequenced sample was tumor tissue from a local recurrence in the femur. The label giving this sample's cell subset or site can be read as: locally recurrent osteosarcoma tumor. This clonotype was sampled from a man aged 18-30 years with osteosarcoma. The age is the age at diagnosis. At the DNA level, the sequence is TGTGCCAAGCAGTCCTTATCCAATGAGCAGTTCTTC. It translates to CAKQSLSNEQFF.